The sequence of this T cell receptor beta chain was determined in a study of patients and donors after allogeneic stem cell transplantation. Germline V CDR1 and CDR2: SGHDT, YYEEEE. Trimming took 5 bases from V and 2 from J; bases not matched to a gene: 5. This CDR3 spans 15 amino acids. Each CDR3 protein gets one entry after TCRdb re-called the RT-PCR reads with MiXCR. Here the sample spans 400,000 to 450,000 distinct CDR3 sequences, more than 15% being singletons. The sequence was collected from a human donor who was either an allogeneic HSCT recipient or a stem cell or donor lymphocyte infusion donor (not recorded which). It is not recorded whose cells these are; they may come from a transplant donor. The rearrangement joins TRBV5-6 to TRBJ2-5; 11 positions agree with TRBD1. Specimen: blood, either unsorted or a sorted T cell fraction (not recorded which). The chain's CDR3 is CASRGQGVRQETQYF. CDR3 in DNA: TGTGCCAGCAGGGGACAGGGGGTCCGACAAGAGACCCAGTACTTC.